A selection of T cell receptor beta chains follows, all from one sample in a study of response to subunit inactivated influenza vaccine. MiXCR, applied by TCRdb to the RT-PCR reads, yields one record per CDR3 protein. The sample records under 200,000 distinct CDR3 sequences, around a tenth being singletons. This specimen was CD8+ T cells sorted from PBMCs, taken less than 25 months after vaccination. The source of these receptors is a man between 50 and 69 years old who received an inactivated influenza vaccine. The CDR3 runs from the conserved cysteine through the conserved F or W. The D gene is left open where the match is weak. Clone size, where shown, is once, few, many, or a class for clones that have expanded.

D: -
size: few
V: TRBV4-3
J: TRBJ1-1
DNA: TGCGCCAGCAGCCTCATTATGGGCACTGAAGCTTTCTTT
CDR3: CASSLIMGTEAFF

D: TRBD2
size: -
V: TRBV29-1
J: TRBJ2-1
DNA: TGCAGCGTTGCAGGCGGGAGCTCAAATGAGCAGTTCTTC
CDR3: CSVAGGSSNEQFF

D: TRBD2
size: many
V: TRBV9
J: TRBJ2-5
DNA: TGTGCCAGCAGCGCGGCTAGCGGGAGTGGCGAGACCCAGTACTTC
CDR3: CASSAASGSGETQYF

D: TRBD1
size: many
V: TRBV20-1
J: TRBJ2-7
DNA: TGCAGTGCTAGGACAGGGTACGAGCAGTACTTC
CDR3: CSARTGYEQYF

D: -
size: few
V: TRBV29-1
J: TRBJ2-1
DNA: TGCAGCGTTGAAATGCCTAGCGCGTGGCTCTCCTACAATGAGCAGTTCTTC
CDR3: CSVEMPSAWLSYNEQFF

D: -
size: -
V: TRBV27
J: TRBJ2-1
DNA: TGTGCCAGCAGTTTTGTGGCAGGGGGGAATGAGCAGTTCTTC
CDR3: CASSFVAGGNEQFF

D: -
size: -
V: TRBV28
J: TRBJ1-3
DNA: TGTGCCAGCACACAGGGCTTGGACACCATATATTTT
CDR3: CASTQGLDTIYF

D: TRBD2
size: few
V: TRBV12-3/TRBV12-4
J: TRBJ2-3
DNA: TGTGCCAGCAGTACTCTGGCGGGGGGCACAGATACGCAGTATTTT
CDR3: CASSTLAGGTDTQYF

D: -
size: few
V: TRBV9
J: TRBJ2-5
DNA: TGTGCCAGCAGCGTTACGTACCAGGAGACCCAGTACTTC
CDR3: CASSVTYQETQYF

D: TRBD1
size: -
V: TRBV3-1
J: TRBJ2-5
DNA: TGTGCCAGCAGCCATTGGGACAGGAACCTCCAAGAGACCCAGTACTTC
CDR3: CASSHWDRNLQETQYF

D: TRBD2
size: few
V: TRBV6-1
J: TRBJ2-7
DNA: TGTGCCAGCAGTGGGACTAGCGGGGGGTACGAGCAGTACTTC
CDR3: CASSGTSGGYEQYF

D: TRBD1
size: -
V: TRBV29-1
J: TRBJ2-7
DNA: TGCAGCGTTCTACAGGGGGCGACCTACGAGCAGTACTTC
CDR3: CSVLQGATYEQYF

D: TRBD2
size: -
V: TRBV4-2
J: TRBJ2-2
DNA: TGTGCCAGCAGACCTACTAGCGGGGGATACACCGGGGAGCTGTTTTTT
CDR3: CASRPTSGGYTGELFF

D: -
size: -
V: TRBV24-1
J: TRBJ2-7
DNA: TGTGCCACCAGTGATTTGCAATCTCCGGACGAGCAGTACTTC
CDR3: CATSDLQSPDEQYF

D: -
size: few
V: TRBV4-1
J: TRBJ1-4
DNA: TGCGCCAGCAGCCAACTTCAGGACGGTCCTTTGTTTTTT
CDR3: CASSQLQDGPLFF

D: -
size: -
V: TRBV4-1
J: TRBJ2-7
DNA: TGCGCCAGCAGCCACCCTGGGACCTACGAGCAGTACTTC
CDR3: CASSHPGTYEQYF

D: -
size: many
V: TRBV7-8
J: TRBJ1-5
DNA: TGTGCCAGCAGCCTCAGGGGCGAGGGCAATCAGCCCCAGCATTTT
CDR3: CASSLRGEGNQPQHF

D: TRBD1
size: -
V: TRBV7-9
J: TRBJ2-1
DNA: TGTGCCAGCAGCTTACCAGACAGGGGGTCCTACAATGAGCAGTTCTTC
CDR3: CASSLPDRGSYNEQFF

D: -
size: few
V: TRBV6-2/TRBV6-3
J: TRBJ2-1
DNA: TGTGCCAGCAGTTCCCTGGACTGGGACAATGAGCAGTTCTTC
CDR3: CASSSLDWDNEQFF

D: -
size: few
V: TRBV4-3
J: TRBJ2-5
DNA: TGCGCCAGCAGCCAAGAGGCAGGGAATGCGGAGACCCAGTACTTC
CDR3: CASSQEAGNAETQYF

D: -
size: many
V: TRBV4-1
J: TRBJ1-5
DNA: TGCGCCAGCAGCCAAGAACCACCTGGCGGTAGCAATCAGCCCCAGCATTTT
CDR3: CASSQEPPGGSNQPQHF

D: TRBD1
size: many
V: TRBV3-1
J: TRBJ2-7
DNA: TGTGCCAGCAGCCAAGAATTTGTACGGGACAGGCCCTACGAGCAGTACTTC
CDR3: CASSQEFVRDRPYEQYF

D: TRBD2
size: many
V: TRBV4-3
J: TRBJ2-3
DNA: TGCGCCAGCAGCCAAGTACTAGCGGGAAGCACAGATACGCAGTATTTT
CDR3: CASSQVLAGSTDTQYF

D: -
size: -
V: TRBV29-1
J: TRBJ2-5
DNA: TGCAGCGTCGGGTACCAAGAGACCCAGTACTTC
CDR3: CSVGYQETQYF

D: -
size: -
V: TRBV12-3/TRBV12-4
J: TRBJ2-5
DNA: TGTGCCAGCAGCCCCTGGGGGTGCTCACAAGAGACCCAGTACTTC
CDR3: CASSPWGCSQETQYF

D: -
size: many
V: TRBV7-9
J: TRBJ2-2
DNA: TGTGCCAGCAGCTTCGGCGGCACCGGGGAGCTGTTTTTT
CDR3: CASSFGGTGELFF

D: -
size: many
V: TRBV6-5
J: TRBJ2-1
DNA: TGTGCCAGCAGTTACCCCGGATACGGTCCCAATGAGCAGTTCTTC
CDR3: CASSYPGYGPNEQFF